What follows describes a single TCR beta chain. Its target is not known. The sample belongs to a study of cytomegalovirus exposure and HLA in healthy donors. General study findings and limits: An ancestry cluster, one associated with Asian ancestry, reportedly showed fewer N-insertions than the roughly 700-donor mean in a later analysis.

V dropped 3 bases and J dropped 0; count of bases not matched to a gene: 3. The CDR3 is 15 residues long. Germline values: CDR1 SGHRS, CDR2 YFSETQ. Each donor was healthy, and each was a bone marrow donor. PCR employed 60 Vbeta and 13 Jbeta primers. Libraries were prepared by immunoSEQ multiplex PCR; TCRdb keeps only in-frame clonotypes and omits some of them. The profile covers 100,000 to 150,000 clones, with about 80% appearing a single time and roughly 4% taken by the ten largest. V gene TRBV5-1 combines with J gene TRBJ2-3; 8 nucleotides line up with TRBD1. The sample taken for sequencing was PBMCs. The clonotype originates from a woman between 40 and 50 years old in good health and CMV-seropositive. CDR3 loop: CASSSGTGSTDTQYF. The CDR3 DNA sequence: TGCGCCAGCAGCTCCGGGACAGGTAGCACAGATACGCAGTATTTT.